These T cell receptor beta chains were read from a single sample in a study of cytomegalovirus exposure and HLA in healthy donors. Measured with immunoSEQ multiplex PCR; TCRdb has only the in-frame clones, and not every one. Counted here are 140,000 to 150,000 clones, 70% to 85% occurring once; the ten biggest clones make up roughly 9.7%. Source material: PBMCs. The receptors were sampled from a woman aged 60 to 75 in good health and CMV-seropositive. The CDR3 runs from the conserved cysteine through the conserved F or W. The D gene is left open where the match is weak. Size is omitted from some rows. Given values are once, few, many or a class for expanded clones.

.	15	TRBJ2-5	.	TRBV28	TGTGCCAGCAGCCCAGCCAGCGGGTACCAAGAGACCCAGTACTTC	CASSPASGYQETQYF
.	15	TRBJ2-7	.	TRBV10-3	TGTGCCATCAGTGAAGGGGCGACGAGCTCCTACGAGCAGTACTTC	CAISEGATSSYEQYF
.	15	TRBJ2-1	.	TRBV11-3	TGTGCCAGCAGCTTGACCGGGACTTTGTACAATGAGCAGTTCTTC	CASSLTGTLYNEQFF
few	14	TRBJ2-4	.	TRBV7-2	TGTGCCAGCAGTCGAGGGCTAGCCAAAAACATTCAGTACTTC	CASSRGLAKNIQYF
.	17	TRBJ2-1	.	TRBV21-1	TGTGCCAGCAGTAACGGCCCTACTAGCGGGAGGTCCAATGAGCAGTTCTTC	CASSNGPTSGRSNEQFF
.	17	TRBJ2-7	.	TRBV5-1	TGCGCCAGCAGCGTGGGGGAGGTGGGCAGCATCTCCTACGAGCAGTACTTC	CASSVGEVGSISYEQYF
.	16	TRBJ2-3	TRBD2	TRBV11-3	TGTGCCAGCAGCTCGACTAGCGGGAGTCTCGGAGATACGCAGTATTTT	CASSSTSGSLGDTQYF
.	18	TRBJ2-1	TRBD2	TRBV4-2	TGTGCCAGTAACGAAGTCGTGGCGGGAGGGGCTTTCTACAATGAGCAGTTCTTC	CASNEVVAGGAFYNEQFF
.	15	TRBJ2-5	TRBD1	TRBV6-6	TGTGCCAGCAGGCGGGACAGGGACCCCCCAGAGACCCAGTACTTC	CASRRDRDPPETQYF
once	14	TRBJ2-5	TRBD1	TRBV6-1	TGTGCCAGCAGCCGGGACAGGGGGTACGGGACCCAGTACTTC	CASSRDRGYGTQYF
.	15	TRBJ1-4	.	TRBV5-6	TGTGCCAGCAGCATTCTAACTCAGGGGTATGAAAAACTGTTTTTT	CASSILTQGYEKLFF
.	22	TRBJ2-4	.	TRBV6-1	TGTGCCAGCAGTGAAGCCGGGACAGGCCGATTTCTGACTGGACTGGGGGGGATCATTCAGTACTTC	CASSEAGTGRFLTGLGGIIQYF
.	14	TRBJ2-3	.	TRBV14	TGTGCCAGCAGCCTTGGACTCCTCACAGATACGCAGTATTTT	CASSLGLLTDTQYF
.	10	TRBJ2-3	.	TRBV29-1	TGCAGCGTTCGGTCAGATACGCAGTATTTT	CSVRSDTQYF
.	15	TRBJ1-2	TRBD1	TRBV2	TGTGCCAGCACTGGGACACAGGGGGTGGGCTATGGCTACACCTTC	CASTGTQGVGYGYTF
.	16	TRBJ2-7	TRBD2	TRBV7-2	TGTGCCAGCAGCTTTATGGGAGGGGCAGGTAGGGACGAGCAGTACTTC	CASSFMGGAGRDEQYF
.	18	TRBJ2-7	TRBD1	TRBV28	TGTGCCAGCAGTCCACCCCATCAGACAGGGGATCTGACCTACGAGCAGTACTTC	CASSPPHQTGDLTYEQYF
.	13	TRBJ2-1	.	TRBV4-1	TGCGCCAGCAGCCAAGATGGCTTGGGGCAGCAGTTCTTC	CASSQDGLGQQFF
.	15	TRBJ2-7	TRBD1	TRBV6-1	TGTGCCAGCAGTACCCGGGACAGGGGGACCTACGAGCAGTACTTC	CASSTRDRGTYEQYF
.	16	TRBJ2-7	.	TRBV4-3	TGCGCCAGCAGCCCCCTCGCCGGGGTTGGGTCCTACGAGCAGTACTTC	CASSPLAGVGSYEQYF